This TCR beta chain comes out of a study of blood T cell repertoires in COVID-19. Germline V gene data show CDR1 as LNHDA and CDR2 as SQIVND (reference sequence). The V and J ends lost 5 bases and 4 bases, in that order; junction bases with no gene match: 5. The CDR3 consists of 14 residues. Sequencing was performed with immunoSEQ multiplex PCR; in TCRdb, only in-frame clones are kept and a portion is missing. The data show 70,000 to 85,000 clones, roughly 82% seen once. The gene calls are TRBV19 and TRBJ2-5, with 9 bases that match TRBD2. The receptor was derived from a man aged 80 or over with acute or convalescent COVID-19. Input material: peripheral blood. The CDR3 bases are TGTGCCAGTAGTCCAGCTAGCGGGGTAGAGACCCAGTACTTC. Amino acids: CASSPASGVETQYF.